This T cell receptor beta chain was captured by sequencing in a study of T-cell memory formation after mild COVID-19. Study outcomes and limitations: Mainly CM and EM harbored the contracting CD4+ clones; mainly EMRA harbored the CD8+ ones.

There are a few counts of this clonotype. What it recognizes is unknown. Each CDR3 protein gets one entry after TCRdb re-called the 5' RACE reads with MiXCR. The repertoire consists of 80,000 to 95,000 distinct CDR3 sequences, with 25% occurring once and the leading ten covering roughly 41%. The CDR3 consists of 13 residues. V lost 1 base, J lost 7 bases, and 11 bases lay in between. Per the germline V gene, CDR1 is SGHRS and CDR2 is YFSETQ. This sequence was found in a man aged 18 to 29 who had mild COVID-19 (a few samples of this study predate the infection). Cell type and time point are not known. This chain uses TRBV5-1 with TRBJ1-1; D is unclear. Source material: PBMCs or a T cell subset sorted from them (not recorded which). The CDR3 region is CASSLLGSLEAFF. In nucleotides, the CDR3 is TGCGCCAGCAGCTTGTTGGGATCTCTTGAAGCTTTCTTT.